This TCR beta chain was observed in a study of OX40 agonist ivuxolimab in advanced cancers. As for the study in general: Hepatocellular carcinoma, melanoma, renal cell or head and neck cancer occurred in dose-escalation patients. The study, taken as a whole, reports: Clones of CD4+ and CD8+ blood T cells grew by week 6 at doses of 0.1 to 3.0 mg/kg.

CDR3 length: 14 residues. J lost 8 bases, V lost 7 bases, and 9 bases had no gene match. Germline V lookup: CDR1 SGHVS, CDR2 FQNEAQ. Clones were sequenced by immunoSEQ multiplex PCR, and TCRdb holds only the in-frame ones, with some missing. The sample has about 110,000 clones, roughly 90% seen once. To note about this clone: The antigen is undetermined.

The sequence was obtained from an adult with an advanced solid tumor such as melanoma, head and neck, liver or kidney cancer. The sequencing used CD4+ or CD8+ T cells sorted from blood, collected in a trial of the OX40 agonist ivuxolimab. The J gene is TRBJ2-1, the V gene TRBV7-8, with 9 bases identical to TRBD1. CDR3 sequence (DNA): TGTGCCAGCAACGCCGGGACAGGGACGGATGAGCAGTTCTTC. It specifies CASNAGTGTDEQFF.